These 14 T cell receptor beta chains came from one sample sequenced in a study of blood T cell repertoires in COVID-19 (dated by TCRdb to about 2020). The library was obtained by the immunoSEQ multiplex PCR assay. Not all clones reach the TCRdb copy of this immuneACCESS table, which keeps in-frame sequences only. Checked studies attribute under half of the gap to unresolved V genes and leave the rest unexplained. The sample includes about 430,000 clones, with 80% to 90% observed a single time. The ten largest account for roughly 1.1% of the sample. The sample taken for sequencing was PBMCs or T cells enriched from blood (not recorded which). These receptors came from a young man who had recovered from COVID-19.

The chain has TRBV24-1 and TRBJ1-2, with D uncertain. Germline V gives CDR1 KGHDR, CDR2 SFDVKD. V was shortened by 4 bases and J by 6 bases, with 17 bases between the two germline ends. The CDR3 has 15 amino acids. CDR3 loop: CATSEPGKGGDGYTF. CDR3 in DNA: TGTGCCACCAGTGAGCCCGGGAAGGGTGGCGATGGCTACACCTTC.

Here the CDR3 DNA reads TGTGCCAGCAGTGAGAGTTCAGATACGCAGTATTTT. This encodes CASSESSDTQYF. The chain joins TRBV2 to TRBJ2-3; no clear D gene. The length of the CDR3 is 12 residues. From germline, CDR1 is SNHLY and CDR2 FYNNEI. V lost 3 bases, J lost 4 bases, and 5 bases lay in between. The full variable domain, in which reference TRBV2 and TRBJ2-3 provide the parts outside the CDR3, is EPEVTQTPSHQVTQMGQEVILRCVPISNHLYFYWYRQILGQKVEFLVSFYNNEISEKSEIFDDQFSVERPDGSNFTLKIRSTKLEDSAMYFCASSESSDTQYFGPGTRLTVL.

This clone has just a few counts. Here the CDR3 reads CASSPGARAREETQYF. CDR3 coding DNA: TGTGCCAGCAGCCCGGGCGCGCGGGCACGAGAGGAGACCCAGTACTTC. The rearrangement uses TRBV5-6 and TRBJ2-5; D possibly corresponds to TRBD2 (5 bases). Germline values: CDR1 SGHDT, CDR2 YYEEEE. V lost 4 bases, J lost 5 bases, and 21 bases lay in between. This CDR3 region has 16 residues.

The J gene is TRBJ2-1, the V gene TRBV19; 9 bases are a match to TRBD1. The germline CDR1 and CDR2 sequences are LNHDA and SQIVND (reference sequence). The length of the CDR3 is 14 residues. Trimming removed 5 bases from V and 6 bases from J; junction bases left unmatched: 5. CDR3 nucleotides: TGTGCCAGTAGTTCAATACAGGGGGCCAATGAGCAGTTCTTC. Protein sequence: CASSSIQGANEQFF.

This clone was recorded only once. The CDR3 reads CASTPRGDEKLFF. CDR3 DNA: TGTGCCAGCACCCCACGCGGGGATGAAAAACTGTTTTTT. The chain recombines TRBV12-3 or TRBV12-4 with TRBJ1-4; D gene uncertain. The V gene lost 7 bases and the J gene lost 6 bases, with 12 bases spanning the gap. The CDR3 is 13 residues long.

The chain combines TRBV7-2 with TRBJ2-7; 9 nucleotides match TRBD1. Germline assignment: CDR1 SGHTA and CDR2 FQGNSA. CDR3 length: 15 residues. V gave up 5 bases and J gave up 6 bases; unmatched junction bases: 11. The DNA for the CDR3 is TGTGCCAGCAGCCTTTCCCCCGGGACAGGGCTCGAGCAGTACTTC. Protein: CASSLSPGTGLEQYF.

The chain joins TRBV29-1 to TRBJ2-2; D remains ambiguous. Looked up from germline, CDR1 is SQVTM and CDR2 is ANQGSEA. The CDR3 is 15 residues long. Trimming cost V 4 bases and J 0 bases, with 12 bases left between them. The CDR3 DNA reads as TGCAGCGTTGGAGGTCTCGTATCGAACACCGGGGAGCTGTTTTTT. This sequence encodes CSVGGLVSNTGELFF.

The chain has TRBV14 and TRBJ2-7; unclear D gene. Germline V lookup: CDR1 SGHDN, CDR2 FVKESK. The CDR3 contains 14 residues. Trimming cost V 5 bases and J 1 base, with 12 bases left between them. The CDR3 DNA follows: TGTGCCAGCAGCGGTGACTTTGCATCCTACGAGCAGTACTTC. Translation gives CASSGDFASYEQYF.

V and J are TRBV30 and TRBJ1-1, with 8 bases that match TRBD1. CDR3 size: 13 residues. Germline CDR1 GTSNPN, CDR2 SVGIG (reference sequence). The ends lost 4 bases at V and 4 bases at J; junction bases unmatched: 5. The CDR3 spells CAWMGQEGTEAFF. CDR3 nucleotides: TGTGCCTGGATGGGACAGGAGGGCACTGAAGCTTTCTTT.

The rearrangement uses TRBV10-1 and TRBJ1-2; D is possibly TRBD1 (6 bases). CDR1 WNHNN and CDR2 SYGVQD come from the germline V gene (reference sequence). The CDR3 spans 13 residues. Deletions cut 6 bases from V and 7 bases from J, with 15 bases between. The CDR3 region is CASRPTGFGGYTF. For the CDR3, the DNA is TGCGCCAGCAGGCCGACAGGTTTTGGTGGCTACACCTTC.

The chain is built from TRBV29-1 and TRBJ2-1; D might be TRBD1 (5 bases). This CDR3 region has 12 residues. V shed 2 bases and J shed 7 bases, with 9 bases lying between them. CDR1 is SQVTM and CDR2 is ANQGSEA in the germline V gene. The CDR3 loop reads CSVEQGRNEQFF. Here the CDR3 DNA reads TGCAGCGTTGAACAGGGTAGAAATGAGCAGTTCTTC.

The V gene is TRBV5-1, the J gene TRBJ2-3, with D possibly being TRBD1 (7 bases). Germline assignment: CDR1 SGHRS and CDR2 YFSETQ. The V gene lost 4 bases and the J gene lost 3 bases, with 18 bases spanning the gap. The CDR3 totals 16 residues. The CDR3 nucleotides are TGCGCCAGCAGCCCACTCCAGGGGGGACGGACAGATACGCAGTATTTT. Residues: CASSPLQGGRTDTQYF.

The V call is TRBV11-2, the J call TRBJ2-5; the match to TRBD2 covers 7 bases. The CDR3 covers 13 residues. Trimming cost V 5 bases and J 6 bases; bases outside gene matches: 6. Germline V gives CDR1 SGHAT, CDR2 FQNNGV. For the CDR3, the DNA is TGTGCCAGCAGCCCTGGACTAGTTCAGACCCAGTACTTC. Translated: CASSPGLVQTQYF.

The chain carries TRBV2 and TRBJ1-6; TRBD1 agrees at 9 bases. CDR3 size: 16 residues. From germline, CDR1 is SNHLY and CDR2 FYNNEI. J gave up 9 bases and V 5 bases, and 11 bases lay outside the gene matches. The CDR3 loop reads CASSITGGASGSPLHF. CDR3 bases: TGTGCCAGCAGTATTACAGGGGGCGCTTCGGGTTCACCCCTCCACTTT.